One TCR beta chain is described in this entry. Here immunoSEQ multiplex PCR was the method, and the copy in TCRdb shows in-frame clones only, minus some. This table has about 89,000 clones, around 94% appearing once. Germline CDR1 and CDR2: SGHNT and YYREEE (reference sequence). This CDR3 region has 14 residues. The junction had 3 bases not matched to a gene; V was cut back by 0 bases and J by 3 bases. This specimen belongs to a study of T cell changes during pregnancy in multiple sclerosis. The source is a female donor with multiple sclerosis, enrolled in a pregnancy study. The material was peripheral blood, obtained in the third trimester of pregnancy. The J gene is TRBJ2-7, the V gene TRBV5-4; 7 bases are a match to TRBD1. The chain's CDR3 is CASSLVGTDYEQYF. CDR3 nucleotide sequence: TGTGCCAGCAGCTTGGTTGGGACAGACTACGAGCAGTACTTC. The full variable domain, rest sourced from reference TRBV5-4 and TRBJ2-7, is ETGVTQSPTHLIKTRGQQVTLRCSSQSGHNTVSWYQQALGQGPQFIFQYYREEENGRGNFPPRFSGLQFPNYSSELNVNALELDDSALYLCASSLVGTDYEQYFGPGTRLTVT.